The 16 T cell receptor beta chains reported below all come from one sample, sequenced in a study of response to subunit inactivated influenza vaccine. MiXCR, run by TCRdb on the RT-PCR reads, gives a single entry per CDR3 protein. The data contain around 710,000 distinct CDR3 sequences, over 11% of them singletons. This sample comprised PBMCs from blood, obtained 14 to 15 days before vaccination. Receptors originate from a man aged 45-65 years who received an inactivated influenza vaccine.

This clonotype was found a few times. This chain connects TRBV11-2 to TRBJ2-6; D perhaps matches TRBD2 (6 bases). V was clipped by 5 bases and J by 1 base, with 12 bases between them. The CDR3 runs to 16 residues. Germline CDR1 and CDR2: SGHAT and FQNNGV. In nucleotides, the CDR3 is TGTGCCAGCAGCAAAATTCGGGGGTCTGGGGCCAACGTCCTGACTTTC. The encoded protein is CASSKIRGSGANVLTF.

This clonotype was seen more than once but under ten times. The rearrangement links TRBV5-1 to TRBJ2-7; D ambiguous. The CDR3 consists of 13 residues. V lost 4 bases and J 6 bases, leaving 14 bases between the germline ends. Germline CDR1 is SGHRS and CDR2 is YFSETQ. The CDR3 sequence is CASSPIPGFEQYF. The CDR3 DNA sequence: TGCGCCAGCAGCCCAATCCCCGGCTTCGAGCAGTACTTC.

This clonotype occurred a few times. The chain joins TRBV9 to TRBJ2-7; 8 bases are shared with TRBD2. The trim removed 2 bases at V and 2 bases at J, leaving 6 bases unmatched. CDR3 size: 15 residues. Germline CDR1 and CDR2: SGDLS and YYNGEE. This CDR3 reads CASSVRAGVTYEQYF. The CDR3 DNA reads TGTGCCAGCAGCGTCAGAGCGGGAGTTACCTACGAGCAGTACTTC. Complete variable domain (other parts from reference TRBV9 and TRBJ2-7): DSGVTQTPKHLITATGQRVTLRCSPRSGDLSVYWYQQSLDQGLQFLIQYYNGEERAKGNILERFSAQQFPDLHSELNLSSLELGDSALYFCASSVRAGVTYEQYFGPGTRLTVT.

The rearrangement links TRBV7-2 to TRBJ1-1; D uncertain. Germline assignment: CDR1 SGHTA and CDR2 FQGNSA. V gave up 1 base and J gave up 1 base, with 10 bases separating them. The CDR3 has 15 amino acids. The CDR3 DNA follows: TGTGCCAGCAGCTTAGTGGGCAGCACGAACACTGAAGCTTTCTTT. It yields the protein CASSLVGSTNTEAFF.

V is TRBV12-3 or TRBV12-4 and J is TRBJ2-1; 8 bases agree with TRBD2. The CDR3 length is 15 residues. V dropped 2 bases and J dropped 7; count of bases not matched to a gene: 7. CDR3 loop: CASSLIHGGDNEQFF. CDR3 nucleotides: TGTGCCAGCAGTTTAATACACGGGGGGGATAATGAGCAGTTCTTC.

This sequence joins TRBV11-1 and TRBJ2-6, with 9 bases aligning to TRBD1. The germline V gene encodes CDR1 SGHAT and CDR2 FQDESV (reference sequence). Losses at the gene ends were 3 bases for V and 4 bases for J; bases not matched to a gene: 10. The CDR3 is made up of 18 amino acids. The CDR3 reads CASSLPGQGLSGANVLTF. CDR3 coding DNA: TGTGCCAGCAGCTTGCCGGGACAGGGTTTATCCGGGGCCAACGTCCTGACTTTC.

This clonotype was observed at least ten times. This sequence joins TRBV29-1 and TRBJ2-1, with D perhaps TRBD1 (6 bases). V was shortened by 6 bases and J by 2 bases, with 11 bases between the two germline ends. This CDR3 is 13 amino acids long. Per the germline V gene, CDR1 is SQVTM and CDR2 is ANQGSEA. The CDR3 sequence: CSVLGQTYNEQFF. CDR3 DNA sequence: TGCAGCGTCCTGGGACAAACCTACAATGAGCAGTTCTTC.

The chain is built from TRBV20-1 and TRBJ2-7; 10 bases line up with TRBD2. Germline V gene data show CDR1 as DFQATT and CDR2 as SNEGSKA (reference sequence). The CDR3 totals 13 residues. Losses at the gene ends were 3 bases for V and 5 bases for J; bases not matched to a gene: 4. CDR3 protein: CSARTSGSHEQYF. CDR3 DNA: TGCAGTGCTAGGACTAGCGGGTCCCACGAGCAGTACTTC.

The gene calls are TRBV27 and TRBJ2-1; 8 nucleotides match TRBD1. The CDR3 has 13 amino acids. V was pared by 4 bases and J by 10 bases, with 6 bases of the junction left unmatched. Per germline, CDR1 MNHEY and CDR2 SMNVEV (reference sequence). CDR3 in amino acids: CASSSRGQGEQFF. CDR3 nucleotide sequence: TGTGCCAGCAGTTCCAGGGGGCAAGGCGAGCAGTTCTTC.

This rearrangement joins TRBV18 to TRBJ1-2; TRBD1 matches 11 bases. Germline V CDR1 and CDR2: KGHSH, LQKENI. V lost 1 base, J lost 6 bases, and 7 bases stayed unmatched. The CDR3 loop spans 16 amino acids. Here the CDR3 reads CASSPRSGQGAHGYTF. The CDR3 coding sequence is TGTGCCAGCTCACCACGTTCCGGACAGGGGGCGCATGGCTACACCTTC.

Many counts were recorded for this clonotype. The gene calls are TRBV20-1 and TRBJ1-2; D possibly corresponds to TRBD1 (5 bases). This CDR3 is built from 14 residues. V shed 3 bases and J shed 4 bases, with 15 bases lying between them. Germline CDR1 reads DFQATT; CDR2 reads SNEGSKA (reference sequence). The CDR3 DNA is TGCAGTGCTAGTAGTCAGGGAGTATCCTATGGCTACACCTTC. Translating gives CSASSQGVSYGYTF.

V is TRBV5-1 and J is TRBJ2-3; perhaps TRBD2 as D (6 bases). The CDR3 has 15 residues. The germline V gene has CDR1 SGHRS and CDR2 YFSETQ. The V end was cut by 1 base, the J end by 2 bases, with 11 bases between. The CDR3 is CASSLWVAATDTQYF. In DNA form, the CDR3 reads TGCGCCAGCAGCTTGTGGGTAGCGGCCACAGATACGCAGTATTTT. Complete variable domain (other parts from reference TRBV5-1 and TRBJ2-3): KAGVTQTPRYLIKTRGQQVTLSCSPISGHRSVSWYQQTPGQGLQFLFEYFSETQRNKGNFPGRFSGRQFSNSRSEMNVSTLELGDSALYLCASSLWVAATDTQYFGPGTRLTVL.

J is TRBJ2-1 and V is TRBV20-1, with 10 bases lining up with TRBD2. Trimming at V came to 6 bases and at J to 4 bases, leaving 6 bases not matched to a gene. The germline CDR1 and CDR2 sequences are DFQATT and SNEGSKA (reference sequence). The CDR3 has 14 residues. The CDR3 here is CSALSGRAYNEQFF. DNA of the CDR3: TGCAGTGCGTTAAGCGGGAGGGCATACAATGAGCAGTTCTTC.

This clonotype came up many times. The genes are TRBV4-2 and TRBJ2-1, with a tentative D call TRBD1 (6 bases). Germline values: CDR1 LGHNA, CDR2 YNFKEQ. Trimming left V 0 bases short and J 0 bases short, with 9 bases between. The CDR3 has 16 residues. The CDR3 DNA reads as TGTGCCAGCAGCCAAGATTACAGGGACTCCTACAATGAGCAGTTCTTC. Translation gives CASSQDYRDSYNEQFF.

The chain joins TRBV12-3 or TRBV12-4 to TRBJ2-1; the match to TRBD2 covers 7 bases. CDR3 length: 16 amino acids. The V and J ends lost 3 bases and 7 bases, in that order; junction bases with no gene match: 12. The CDR3 spells CASSFWAGVVRNEQFF. The CDR3 coding sequence is TGTGCCAGCAGTTTTTGGGCGGGAGTCGTTAGGAATGAGCAGTTCTTC.

This clonotype was observed a few times. The chain employs TRBV12-3 or TRBV12-4 and TRBJ2-5, with D hard to call. V lost 3 bases and J 5 bases, leaving 10 bases between the germline ends. The CDR3 length is 13 residues. This CDR3 reads CASSFSRSETQYF. In DNA, the CDR3 is TGTGCCAGCAGTTTTTCCCGGAGTGAGACCCAGTACTTC.